The rows below give T cell receptor beta chains drawn from one sample of a study of blood T cell repertoires in COVID-19. Produced via immunoSEQ multiplex PCR; TCRdb's table is partial and in-frame only. This repertoire shows 200,000 to 300,000 clones, about 91% found once; its top ten account for 1.2%. The sample taken for sequencing was PBMCs or T cells enriched from blood (not recorded which). These receptors all come from a woman aged 40 to 50 with acute COVID-19. CDR3s include the opening cysteine and the closing phenylalanine or tryptophan. Each record gives: V gene, D gene, clone size, J gene, CDR3 protein, CDR3 DNA. A D gene is named only where the DNA matches it firmly. Size tells how often a clone was seen (once, few, many) or the class of an expanded clone, and some rows leave it out.

v_gene: TRBV5-5; d_gene: -; abundance: -; j_gene: TRBJ1-2; CDR3aa: CASSLTLGGESHGYTF; CDR3nt: TGTGCCAGCAGCCTTACGTTGGGGGGAGAGTCCCATGGCTACACCTTC
v_gene: TRBV10-1; d_gene: TRBD2; abundance: -; j_gene: TRBJ2-3; CDR3aa: CASSERPGLALRIGTQYF; CDR3nt: TGCGCCAGCAGTGAAAGACCGGGACTAGCATTGAGAATTGGGACGCAGTATTTT
v_gene: TRBV6-5; d_gene: -; abundance: -; j_gene: TRBJ2-6; CDR3aa: CASRYLAFSGANVLTF; CDR3nt: TGTGCCAGCAGGTACCTGGCTTTCTCTGGGGCCAACGTCCTGACTTTC
v_gene: TRBV7-6; d_gene: TRBD1; abundance: -; j_gene: TRBJ1-2; CDR3aa: CASSLDSGGGGYTF; CDR3nt: TGTGCCAGCAGCTTGGATTCAGGGGGAGGTGGCTACACCTTC
v_gene: TRBV2; d_gene: -; abundance: -; j_gene: TRBJ2-3; CDR3aa: CASRTGGASTDTQYF; CDR3nt: TGTGCCAGCAGGACGGGTGGAGCTAGCACAGATACGCAGTATTTT
v_gene: TRBV7-8; d_gene: TRBD2; abundance: -; j_gene: TRBJ2-1; CDR3aa: CASSYTSVNEQFF; CDR3nt: TGTGCCAGCAGCTATACTAGCGTAAATGAGCAGTTCTTC
v_gene: TRBV27; d_gene: -; abundance: -; j_gene: TRBJ1-5; CDR3aa: CASSPTVDPNQPQHF; CDR3nt: TGTGCCAGCAGTCCTACAGTTGACCCCAATCAGCCCCAGCATTTT
v_gene: TRBV19; d_gene: -; abundance: -; j_gene: TRBJ1-2; CDR3aa: CASSMSRTAYGYTF; CDR3nt: TGTGCCAGTAGTATGAGCCGGACAGCTTATGGCTACACCTTC
v_gene: TRBV10-3; d_gene: TRBD2; abundance: -; j_gene: TRBJ2-7; CDR3aa: CAISESGTSVQGEQYF; CDR3nt: TGTGCCATCAGTGAGTCTGGGACTAGCGTCCAGGGGGAGCAGTACTTC
v_gene: TRBV19; d_gene: -; abundance: -; j_gene: TRBJ2-1; CDR3aa: CASSILGGEQFF; CDR3nt: TGTGCCAGTAGTATCCTTGGGGGCGAGCAGTTCTTC
v_gene: TRBV18; d_gene: -; abundance: -; j_gene: TRBJ1-1; CDR3aa: CASSPGAGPNTEAFF; CDR3nt: TGTGCCAGCTCACCAGGAGCAGGGCCGAACACTGAAGCTTTCTTT
v_gene: TRBV25-1; d_gene: -; abundance: -; j_gene: TRBJ1-2; CDR3aa: CASSDPPDYGYTF; CDR3nt: TGTGCCAGCAGTGACCCTCCTGACTATGGCTACACCTTC
v_gene: TRBV5-1; d_gene: TRBD2; abundance: once; j_gene: TRBJ2-1; CDR3aa: CASSLIPGLAGGPTYNEQFF; CDR3nt: TGCGCCAGCAGCTTAATCCCGGGACTAGCGGGAGGGCCCACCTACAATGAGCAGTTCTTC
v_gene: TRBV5-6; d_gene: TRBD1; abundance: -; j_gene: TRBJ1-1; CDR3aa: CASSWTGDTEAFF; CDR3nt: TGTGCCAGCAGCTGGACAGGGGACACTGAAGCTTTCTTT
v_gene: TRBV5-4; d_gene: -; abundance: -; j_gene: TRBJ1-1; CDR3aa: CASSLGIFRTPNTEAFF; CDR3nt: TGTGCCAGCAGCTTAGGAATCTTCAGGACACCGAACACTGAAGCTTTCTTT
v_gene: TRBV4-3; d_gene: TRBD2; abundance: -; j_gene: TRBJ2-5; CDR3aa: CASSQGGLAGETQYF; CDR3nt: TGCGCCAGCAGCCAGGGGGGACTAGCTGGTGAGACCCAGTACTTC
v_gene: TRBV9; d_gene: -; abundance: -; j_gene: TRBJ2-2; CDR3aa: CASSVAASVLTGELFF; CDR3nt: TGTGCCAGCAGCGTAGCGGCTAGCGTGTTAACCGGGGAGCTGTTTTTT
v_gene: TRBV9; d_gene: TRBD1; abundance: -; j_gene: TRBJ2-3; CDR3aa: CASSSTGFTDTQYF; CDR3nt: TGTGCCAGCAGCTCGACAGGGTTCACAGATACGCAGTATTTT
v_gene: TRBV7-2; d_gene: -; abundance: -; j_gene: TRBJ2-7; CDR3aa: CASSLVGAGTYEQYF; CDR3nt: TGTGCCAGCAGCTTAGTCGGGGCGGGAACCTACGAGCAGTACTTC
v_gene: TRBV4-3; d_gene: TRBD2; abundance: -; j_gene: TRBJ2-1; CDR3aa: CASSQDSVAGVKDEQFF; CDR3nt: TGCGCCAGCAGCCAAGATTCGGTAGCGGGAGTGAAGGATGAGCAGTTCTTC
v_gene: TRBV6-2/TRBV6-3; d_gene: -; abundance: -; j_gene: TRBJ1-3; CDR3aa: CASSYFGPVSSSGNTIYF; CDR3nt: TGTGCCAGCAGTTACTTCGGTCCGGTTTCCTCCTCTGGAAACACCATATATTTT
v_gene: TRBV5-1; d_gene: -; abundance: -; j_gene: TRBJ2-6; CDR3aa: CASTSSGANVLTF; CDR3nt: TGCGCCAGCACGTCTTCTGGGGCCAACGTCCTGACTTTC
v_gene: TRBV2; d_gene: -; abundance: -; j_gene: TRBJ2-5; CDR3aa: CASSYGSETQYF; CDR3nt: TGTGCCAGCAGCTATGGGAGCGAGACCCAGTACTTC
v_gene: TRBV30; d_gene: -; abundance: -; j_gene: TRBJ1-5; CDR3aa: CAWRGQGDSNQPQHF; CDR3nt: TGTGCCTGGAGGGGGCAGGGTGATAGCAATCAGCCCCAGCATTTT
v_gene: TRBV19; d_gene: -; abundance: -; j_gene: TRBJ1-4; CDR3aa: CASSKDVRHATNEKLFF; CDR3nt: TGTGCCAGTAGTAAGGATGTCAGACACGCAACTAATGAAAAACTGTTTTTT
v_gene: TRBV27; d_gene: TRBD1; abundance: -; j_gene: TRBJ1-4; CDR3aa: CASSPPPTGAINEKLFF; CDR3nt: TGTGCCAGCAGTCCACCTCCTACAGGGGCTATTAATGAAAAACTGTTTTTT
v_gene: TRBV27; d_gene: TRBD1; abundance: -; j_gene: TRBJ1-6; CDR3aa: CASSVPGQGGSPLHF; CDR3nt: TGTGCCAGCAGTGTTCCGGGACAGGGGGGTTCACCCCTCCACTTT
v_gene: TRBV28; d_gene: -; abundance: -; j_gene: TRBJ1-5; CDR3aa: CASTVDTAPTRQPQHF; CDR3nt: TGTGCCAGCACCGTGGACACTGCCCCGACTCGACAGCCCCAGCATTTT
v_gene: TRBV18; d_gene: -; abundance: many; j_gene: TRBJ1-2; CDR3aa: CASSDRTDGYTF; CDR3nt: TGTGCCAGCTCAGACAGAACGGATGGCTACACCTTC
v_gene: TRBV5-1; d_gene: TRBD2; abundance: -; j_gene: TRBJ2-3; CDR3aa: CASSQQREVTDTQYF; CDR3nt: TGCGCCAGCAGCCAACAGCGGGAGGTCACAGATACGCAGTATTTT
v_gene: TRBV6-5; d_gene: -; abundance: -; j_gene: TRBJ2-1; CDR3aa: CASSPAGGDEQFF; CDR3nt: TGTGCCAGCAGTCCGGCGGGCGGGGATGAGCAGTTCTTC
v_gene: TRBV20-1; d_gene: -; abundance: -; j_gene: TRBJ2-2; CDR3aa: CSASGTGELFF; CDR3nt: TGCAGTGCTAGCGGCACCGGGGAGCTGTTTTTT
v_gene: TRBV18; d_gene: TRBD1; abundance: -; j_gene: TRBJ1-1; CDR3aa: CASSPPGQAQYTEAFF; CDR3nt: TGTGCCAGCTCACCACCGGGACAGGCTCAGTACACTGAAGCTTTCTTT
v_gene: TRBV7-9; d_gene: -; abundance: -; j_gene: TRBJ2-5; CDR3aa: CASSSRVETQYF; CDR3nt: TGTGCCAGCAGCTCGAGGGTAGAGACCCAGTACTTC
v_gene: TRBV21-1; d_gene: -; abundance: -; j_gene: TRBJ1-1; CDR3aa: CASSNWTGGNTEAFF; CDR3nt: TGTGCCAGCAGCAACTGGACAGGGGGAAACACTGAAGCTTTCTTT
v_gene: TRBV7-2; d_gene: -; abundance: -; j_gene: TRBJ1-5; CDR3aa: CASSDYRAQPQHF; CDR3nt: TGTGCCAGCAGCGATTACAGGGCGCAGCCCCAGCATTTT
v_gene: TRBV28; d_gene: -; abundance: -; j_gene: TRBJ2-7; CDR3aa: CASSSGPSYEQYF; CDR3nt: TGTGCCAGCAGTTCTGGGCCCTCCTACGAGCAGTACTTC
v_gene: TRBV6-2/TRBV6-3; d_gene: TRBD2; abundance: -; j_gene: TRBJ2-4; CDR3aa: CASSSILAGGSQNIQYF; CDR3nt: TGTGCCAGCAGTTCCATTCTAGCGGGAGGTTCCCAAAACATTCAGTACTTC
v_gene: TRBV28; d_gene: -; abundance: -; j_gene: TRBJ1-2; CDR3aa: CASSPTPGTRDYGYTF; CDR3nt: TGTGCCAGCAGTCCTACTCCAGGTACCCGTGACTATGGCTACACCTTC
v_gene: TRBV29-1; d_gene: TRBD2; abundance: -; j_gene: TRBJ2-1; CDR3aa: CSGSGRVQGEQFF; CDR3nt: TGCAGCGGAAGCGGGAGGGTCCAGGGTGAGCAGTTCTTC
v_gene: TRBV28; d_gene: -; abundance: -; j_gene: TRBJ1-3; CDR3aa: CASSFSAEGSGNTIYF; CDR3nt: TGTGCCAGCAGTTTTTCGGCGGAGGGTTCTGGAAACACCATATATTTT
v_gene: TRBV3-1/TRBV3-2; d_gene: -; abundance: -; j_gene: TRBJ2-4; CDR3aa: CASSQEGRGSGIRAKNIQYF; CDR3nt: TGTGCCAGCAGCCAAGAGGGACGGGGGAGCGGAATCCGGGCCAAAAACATTCAGTACTTC
v_gene: TRBV19; d_gene: -; abundance: -; j_gene: TRBJ1-2; CDR3aa: CASSIIPTVTYGYTF; CDR3nt: TGTGCCAGTAGTATCATTCCGACAGTAACCTATGGCTACACCTTC
v_gene: TRBV18; d_gene: -; abundance: -; j_gene: TRBJ2-5; CDR3aa: CASSPRDRTLEETQYF; CDR3nt: TGTGCCAGCTCACCACGAGACAGGACCCTGGAGGAGACCCAGTACTTC
v_gene: TRBV4-1; d_gene: -; abundance: -; j_gene: TRBJ2-7; CDR3aa: CASSQDRGRGAYEQYF; CDR3nt: TGCGCCAGCAGCCAAGATCGAGGCAGGGGGGCCTACGAGCAGTACTTC
v_gene: TRBV18; d_gene: -; abundance: -; j_gene: TRBJ2-7; CDR3aa: CASSPPQDYLEQYF; CDR3nt: TGTGCCAGCTCACCACCCCAGGATTACCTCGAGCAGTACTTC
v_gene: TRBV5-1; d_gene: TRBD2; abundance: -; j_gene: TRBJ2-5; CDR3aa: CASTSGLAETQYF; CDR3nt: TGCGCCAGCACTTCCGGACTAGCGGAGACCCAGTACTTC
v_gene: TRBV2; d_gene: TRBD1; abundance: few; j_gene: TRBJ1-4; CDR3aa: CASREQGATNEKLFF; CDR3nt: TGTGCCAGCAGAGAACAGGGGGCAACTAATGAAAAACTGTTTTTT
v_gene: TRBV30; d_gene: TRBD1; abundance: -; j_gene: TRBJ1-2; CDR3aa: CAWSVKTSDRGGYTF; CDR3nt: TGTGCCTGGAGTGTAAAAACCTCCGACAGGGGCGGCTACACCTTC
v_gene: TRBV2; d_gene: TRBD2; abundance: -; j_gene: TRBJ2-7; CDR3aa: CASTGVLAGAYEQYF; CDR3nt: TGTGCCAGCACTGGGGTTCTAGCGGGAGCCTACGAGCAGTACTTC